This passage covers 19 T cell receptor beta chains from one sample sequenced in a study of T cells in tuberculosis. Time point: new active TB diagnosis, blood taken before or within 7 days of starting treatment. Produced via immunoSEQ multiplex PCR; TCRdb's table is partial and in-frame only. The sample contains some 49,000 clones, roughly 96% of which appear only once. The sequencing here drew on PBMCs, taken at tuberculosis diagnosis. The receptors come from an adult with tuberculosis.

The genes are TRBV28 and TRBJ1-2, with no clear D. CDR1 is MDHEN and CDR2 is SYDVKM in the germline V gene. Trimming shortened V by 4 bases and J by 2 bases, and 5 bases separated the two germline ends. CDR3 length equals 12 residues. The CDR3 protein is CASSSPNYGYTF. As DNA, the CDR3 is TGTGCCAGCAGTTCCCCGAACTATGGCTACACCTTC.

The rearrangement uses TRBV9 and TRBJ2-1; D not resolved. This CDR3 has 15 residues. Germline CDR1 and CDR2: SGDLS and YYNGEE. Deletions cut 0 bases from V and 0 bases from J, with 7 bases between. CDR3 in amino acids: CASSVGPSSYNEQFF. DNA of the CDR3: TGTGCCAGCAGCGTAGGCCCGAGCTCCTACAATGAGCAGTTCTTC.

The rearrangement joins TRBV7-2 to TRBJ2-6, with no clear D. This CDR3 contains 15 residues. Germline V CDR1 and CDR2: SGHTA, FQGNSA. Trimming cost V 2 bases and J 1 base, with 6 bases left between them. The CDR3 here is CASSLTPSGANVLTF. DNA of the CDR3: TGTGCCAGCAGCTTAACTCCGTCTGGGGCCAACGTCCTGACTTTC.

V gene TRBV30 combines with J gene TRBJ2-1; D might be TRBD1 (6 bases). V lost 1 base, J lost 11 bases, and 15 bases lay in between. This CDR3 has 13 amino acids. The V gene's germline CDR1 is GTSNPN and CDR2 SVGIG (reference sequence). The CDR3 protein is CAWSGTVHNKQFF. The CDR3 DNA reads as TGTGCCTGGAGTGGGACAGTTCATAACAAGCAGTTCTTC.

This clone was seen a single time. The rearrangement uses TRBV4-3 and TRBJ1-1; 12 bases are shared with TRBD1. Trimming at V came to 5 bases and at J to 10 bases, leaving 5 bases not matched to a gene. Looked up from germline, CDR1 is LGHNA and CDR2 is YSLEER. CDR3 length: 13 amino acids. Written as DNA, the CDR3 is TGCGCCAGCAGCGTGGGACAGGGGGCGCGAGCTTTCTTT. This sequence encodes CASSVGQGARAFF.

The chain carries TRBV7-9 and TRBJ2-7; D might be TRBD1 (6 bases). Trimming stripped 4 bases from V and 2 bases from J, with 12 bases between. CDR1 and CDR2 (germline): SEHNR, FQNEAQ (reference sequence). The CDR3 extends over 14 amino acids. The CDR3 protein is CASSSGQYTYEQYF. CDR3 sequence (DNA): TGTGCCAGCAGCTCCGGACAGTATACCTACGAGCAGTACTTC.

This rearrangement joins TRBV7-9 to TRBJ1-1; possibly TRBD1 for D (5 bases). Germline CDR1 is SEHNR and CDR2 is FQNEAQ (reference sequence). The CDR3 totals 13 residues. V dropped 6 bases and J dropped 3 bases, with 11 bases sitting between them. The CDR3 here is CASRLGGDTEAFF. The CDR3 DNA is TGTGCCAGCAGATTGGGAGGGGACACTGAAGCTTTCTTT.

V is TRBV5-6 and J is TRBJ2-1; 9 nucleotides line up with TRBD2. The CDR3 has 15 residues. With 0 bases clipped from V and 6 bases from J, the junction kept 4 bases outside the gene matches. Germline V gene data show CDR1 as SGHDT and CDR2 as YYEEEE. In DNA, the CDR3 is TGTGCCAGCAGCTTGGGTTTGCGGGGGGGCAATGAGCAGTTCTTC. It yields the protein CASSLGLRGGNEQFF.

The chain carries TRBV6-5 and TRBJ1-3; maybe TRBD1 (5 bases). This CDR3 has 14 amino acids. With 6 bases removed from V and 1 base from J, the gap between germline ends came to 10 bases. Germline-derived CDR1 and CDR2 are MNHEY and SVGAGI. The CDR3 DNA sequence: TGTGCCAGCAGATCCGGGGGGTCTGGAAACACCATATATTTT. This translates into CASRSGGSGNTIYF.

This chain links TRBV21-1 with TRBJ1-1; TRBD1 reflects the table's D call only, with no check against the DNA. TRBV21-1 is a documented pseudogene. CDR3 length equals 15 residues. CDR3 in amino acids: CASSTYRGINTEAFF. CDR3 sequence (DNA): TGTGCCAGCAGCACCTACAGGGGGATTAACACTGAAGCTTTCTTT.

The genes are TRBV28 and TRBJ2-1; possible D gene TRBD1, 5 bases. Germline V gene data show CDR1 as MDHEN and CDR2 as SYDVKM. Deletions cut 8 bases from V and 10 bases from J, with 15 bases between. The CDR3 totals 12 residues. This CDR3 reads CASGRPGWEQFF. DNA of the CDR3: TGTGCCAGCGGGCGGCCAGGGTGGGAGCAGTTCTTC.

This chain uses TRBV18 with TRBJ1-2; a weak D match, TRBD1 (5 bases). The CDR3 length is 14 residues. CDR1 is KGHSH, CDR2 LQKENI, per germline. V gave up 0 bases and J gave up 5 bases, with 10 bases separating them. DNA for the CDR3: TGTGCCAGCTCACCACCGGCAGGGTCTTATGGCTACACCTTC. Protein sequence: CASSPPAGSYGYTF.

This clone was recorded a few times. The chain recombines TRBV27 with TRBJ2-3; 7 bases are shared with TRBD2. Looked up from germline, CDR1 is MNHEY and CDR2 is SMNVEV (reference sequence). The CDR3 spans 15 residues. Trimming took 3 bases from V and 0 from J; bases not matched to a gene: 3. DNA for the CDR3: TGTGCCAGCAGTTTTTCCGGGAGGAGCACAGATACGCAGTATTTT. Its protein product is CASSFSGRSTDTQYF.

The chain carries TRBV18 and TRBJ1-2; no firm D call. Germline CDR1 KGHSH, CDR2 LQKENI. This CDR3 has 12 amino acids. The germline V and J ends were trimmed by 4 bases and 4 bases, with 7 bases remaining between them. DNA for the CDR3: TGTGCCAGCTCACGGGAGCGCTATGGCTACACCTTC. This sequence encodes CASSRERYGYTF.

The chain combines TRBV28 with TRBJ1-2, with a tentative D call TRBD1 (6 bases). This CDR3 spans 14 amino acids. Trimming took 4 bases from V and 8 from J, leaving 17 bases between them. In germline, CDR1 is MDHEN, CDR2 SYDVKM. The CDR3 coding sequence is TGTGCCAGCAGTTCAAATGCCCAGGGGCGAGGCTACACCTTC. It specifies CASSSNAQGRGYTF.

The rearrangement links TRBV4-3 to TRBJ1-1; D ambiguous. Trimming took off 5 bases at V and 6 bases at J, with 16 bases between the two ends. Germline V lookup: CDR1 LGHNA, CDR2 YSLEER. CDR3 length: 14 amino acids. In DNA, the CDR3 is TGCGCCAGCAGCTTGCTCGCGGGCGAGGCTGAAGCTTTCTTT. Translating gives CASSLLAGEAEAFF.

J is TRBJ2-6 and V is TRBV27; D possibly corresponds to TRBD2 (5 bases). This CDR3 has 15 amino acids. V lost 5 bases to trimming and J lost 1 base, with 9 bases between them. Germline V gene sequence: CDR1 MNHEY, CDR2 SMNVEV (reference sequence). The CDR3 loop reads CASSPWESGANVLTF. CDR3 bases: TGTGCCAGCAGTCCTTGGGAGTCTGGGGCCAACGTCCTGACTTTC. Full variable domain (remainder filled in from reference TRBV27 and TRBJ2-6): EAQVTQNPRYLITVTGKKLTVTCSQNMNHEYMSWYRQDPGLGLRQIYYSMNVEVTDKGDVPEGYKVSRKEKRNFPLILESPSPNQTSLYFCASSPWESGANVLTFGAGSRLTVL.

The rearrangement links TRBV4-2 to TRBJ2-1; 10 bases map to TRBD1. The V and J ends lost 4 bases and 8 bases, in that order; junction bases with no gene match: 11. This CDR3 has 16 residues. The germline gives CDR1 LGHNA, CDR2 YNFKEQ. The CDR3: CASSLAGTGDPYEQFF. DNA for the CDR3: TGTGCCAGCAGCCTAGCCGGGACAGGGGACCCCTATGAGCAGTTCTTC.

This sequence joins TRBV7-2 and TRBJ1-6; 7 positions match TRBD1. This CDR3 has 13 amino acids. The V gene's germline CDR1 is SGHTA and CDR2 FQGNSA. The V and J ends lost 8 bases and 3 bases, in that order; junction bases with no gene match: 1. CDR3 sequence reads: CASHRGYNSPLHF. The CDR3 DNA sequence: TGTGCCAGCCACAGGGGCTATAATTCACCCCTCCACTTT.